Below, 15 T cell receptor beta chains from the same sample are listed, as sequenced in a study of blood T cell repertoires in COVID-19. The data were produced by immunoSEQ multiplex PCR, yet TCRdb's version contains in-frame clones alone and is incomplete. This sample carries some 96,000 clones, around 90% of them seen once, and the ten largest clones take under 5.5%. The specimen sequenced was peripheral blood. These receptor sequences come from a human donor in a cohort sampled during active COVID-19.

The genes are TRBV2 and TRBJ1-1; the D gene is possibly TRBD1 (6 bases). The V gene's germline CDR1 is SNHLY and CDR2 FYNNEI. The CDR3 contains 15 residues. Trimming took 6 bases from V and 1 from J, leaving 15 bases between them. CDR3 bases: TGTGCCAGCAGCCCAGGACAGTCGAAGAACACTGAAGCTTTCTTT. Encoded protein: CASSPGQSKNTEAFF.

This chain joins TRBV6-4 and TRBJ2-1, with 8 bases matching TRBD2. Germline CDR1 and CDR2: MRHNA and SNTAGT. With V trimmed by 2 bases and J by 1 base, 4 bases remained unmatched. The CDR3 is 16 residues long. Written as DNA, the CDR3 is TGTGCCAGCAGTGACAGGGGGACTAGATCCTACAATGAGCAGTTCTTC. This translates into CASSDRGTRSYNEQFF.

This clone was recorded only once. The chain couples TRBV5-4 to TRBJ2-1; 8 bases align to TRBD2. Germline CDR1 is SGHNT and CDR2 is YYREEE (reference sequence). Trimming removed 4 bases from V and 1 base from J; junction bases left unmatched: 7. The CDR3 has 16 residues. CDR3 sequence: CASSAGTSTSYNEQFF. Here the CDR3 DNA reads TGTGCCAGCAGCGCCGGGACTAGTACGTCCTACAATGAGCAGTTCTTC.

This clone turned up a few times. The J gene is TRBJ2-5, the V gene TRBV11-2; D may be TRBD1 (5 bases). The CDR3 consists of 13 residues. CDR1 and CDR2 from the germline V gene are SGHAT and FQNNGV. Trimming took off 5 bases at V and 4 bases at J, with 11 bases between the two ends. CDR3 in DNA: TGTGCCAGCAGCCTACAGGTTCGAGAGACCCAGTACTTC. As protein: CASSLQVRETQYF.

The rearrangement links TRBV5-6 to TRBJ2-3; D is perhaps TRBD2 (5 bases). With 2 bases removed from V and 0 bases from J, the gap between germline ends came to 13 bases. CDR1 and CDR2 (germline): SGHDT, YYEEEE. The CDR3 loop spans 16 amino acids. DNA for the CDR3: TGTGCCAGCAGCTTCCGGGGTACAACTAGCACAGATACGCAGTATTTT. Its translation: CASSFRGTTSTDTQYF.

This chain joins TRBV5-1 and TRBJ2-3; 14 positions match TRBD2. Germline V gene sequence: CDR1 SGHRS, CDR2 YFSETQ. The V and J ends lost 7 bases and 4 bases, in that order; junction bases with no gene match: 11. The length of the CDR3 is 17 residues. CDR3 coding DNA: TGCGCCAGCTCCCCCCACCCGGGACTAGCGGGAGCAGATACGCAGTATTTT. It specifies CASSPHPGLAGADTQYF. The full variable domain, in which reference TRBV5-1 and TRBJ2-3 provide the parts outside the CDR3, is KAGVTQTPRYLIKTRGQQVTLSCSPISGHRSVSWYQQTPGQGLQFLFEYFSETQRNKGNFPGRFSGRQFSNSRSEMNVSTLELGDSALYLCASSPHPGLAGADTQYFGPGTRLTVL.

The V call is TRBV15, the J call TRBJ2-1; D possibly corresponds to TRBD2 (5 bases). Germline CDR1 LNHNV, CDR2 YYDKDF (reference sequence). The CDR3 covers 15 residues. Between the trimmed V and J ends, which lost 3 bases and 6 bases, there was a span of 15 bases. The CDR3 coding sequence is TGTGCCACCAGCAGCCCCCTGGCCGGACTCAATGAGCAGTTCTTC. Amino acid sequence: CATSSPLAGLNEQFF.

The chain recombines TRBV29-1 with TRBJ1-2; TRBD1 might be the D (5 bases). CDR1 SQVTM and CDR2 ANQGSEA come from the germline V gene. Between the trimmed V and J ends, which lost 8 bases and 3 bases, there was a span of 13 bases. The CDR3 totals 12 residues. In nucleotides, the CDR3 is TGCAGCTCCCGGGGGAATGACTATGGCTACACCTTC. Its protein product is CSSRGNDYGYTF. The whole variable domain, remainder taken from reference TRBV29-1 and TRBJ1-2, is SAVISQKPSRDICQRGTSLTIQCQVDSQVTMMFWYRQQPGQSLTLIATANQGSEATYESGFVIDKFPISRPNLTFSTLTVSNMSPEDSSIYLCSSRGNDYGYTFGSGTRLTVV.

V and J are TRBV10-3 and TRBJ2-3; a possible D gene is TRBD1 (6 bases). Trimming pared 10 bases from V and 2 bases from J, leaving 16 bases between. This CDR3 is 14 amino acids long. From germline, CDR1 is ENHRY and CDR2 SYGVKD. The CDR3 DNA sequence: TGTGCCACCAAGGGGGTCGGGAACACAGATACGCAGTATTTT. This sequence encodes CATKGVGNTDTQYF.

This chain connects TRBV28 to TRBJ1-5; a possible D gene is TRBD1 (5 bases). Germline CDR1 reads MDHEN; CDR2 reads SYDVKM. V lost 10 bases to trimming and J lost 6 bases, with 16 bases between them. This CDR3 is built from 13 residues. Here the CDR3 reads CATLWTKGQPQHF. The CDR3 DNA is TGTGCCACCTTGTGGACAAAGGGTCAGCCCCAGCATTTT.

The chain employs TRBV19 and TRBJ2-7, with 8 bases matching TRBD1. The V segment lost 4 bases and the J segment 3 bases; nucleotides outside the gene matches: 8. The CDR3 length is 15 residues. Germline CDR1 and CDR2: LNHDA and SQIVND (reference sequence). The CDR3 DNA reads as TGTGCCAGTAGTAGAGGACAGGGTAACGGCTACGAGCAGTACTTC. It codes for CASSRGQGNGYEQYF. Full variable domain (rest looked up from reference TRBV19 and TRBJ2-7): DGGITQSPKYLFRKEGQNVTLSCEQNLNHDAMYWYRQDPGQGLRLIYYSQIVNDFQKGDIAEGYSVSREKKESFPLTVTSAQKNPTAFYLCASSRGQGNGYEQYFGPGTRLTVT.

This chain uses TRBV5-1 with TRBJ2-5, with 8 bases lining up with TRBD1. Germline assignment: CDR1 SGHRS and CDR2 YFSETQ. The CDR3 loop spans 14 amino acids. Losses at the gene ends were 4 bases for V and 1 base for J; bases not matched to a gene: 3. DNA for the CDR3: TGCGCCAGCAGCCTAGGGACAGGCCAAGAGACCCAGTACTTC. As protein: CASSLGTGQETQYF.

The chain has TRBV9 and TRBJ1-4; D is possibly TRBD1 (5 bases). The V end lost 2 bases, the J end lost 7 bases, and 12 bases lay between the germline ends. The germline gives CDR1 SGDLS, CDR2 YYNGEE. The CDR3 length is 14 residues. CDR3: CASSVMGQGEKLFF. As DNA, the CDR3 is TGTGCCAGCAGCGTTATGGGGCAGGGTGAAAAACTGTTTTTT.

The CDR3 DNA reads as TGTGCCAGCAGTCCCCGGGACAGAGAAATCCATGGCTACACCTTC. It specifies CASSPRDREIHGYTF. This chain links TRBV6-5 with TRBJ1-2, with 7 bases that match TRBD1. Germline V lookup: CDR1 MNHEY, CDR2 SVGAGI. The V segment lost 5 bases and the J segment 6 bases; nucleotides outside the gene matches: 12. This CDR3 comprises 15 residues.

The chain combines TRBV29-1 with TRBJ2-7, with TRBD1 matching 8 bases. The V gene's germline CDR1 is SQVTM and CDR2 ANQGSEA. CDR3 length: 14 amino acids. Unmatched junction bases numbered 10, after V lost 5 bases and J lost 4 bases. The DNA of the CDR3 is TGCAGCGTTCGACTGACAGGGGCCAGGTACGAGCAGTACTTC. Translating it yields CSVRLTGARYEQYF.